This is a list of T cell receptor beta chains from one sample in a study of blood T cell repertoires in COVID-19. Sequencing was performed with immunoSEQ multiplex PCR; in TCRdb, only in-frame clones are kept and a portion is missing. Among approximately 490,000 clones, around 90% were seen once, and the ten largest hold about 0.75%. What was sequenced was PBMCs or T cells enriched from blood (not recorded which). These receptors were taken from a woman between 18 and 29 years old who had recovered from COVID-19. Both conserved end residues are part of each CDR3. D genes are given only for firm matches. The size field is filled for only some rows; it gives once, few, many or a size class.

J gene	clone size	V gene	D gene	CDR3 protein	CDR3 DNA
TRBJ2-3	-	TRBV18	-	CASSPLSGGTDTQYF	TGTGCCAGCTCACCTCTCTCCGGAGGCACAGATACGCAGTATTTT
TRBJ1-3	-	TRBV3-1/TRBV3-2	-	CASSQLTGGDFSGNTIYF	TGTGCCAGCAGCCAATTGACGGGGGGGGACTTCTCTGGAAACACCATATATTTT
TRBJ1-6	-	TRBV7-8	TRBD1	CASSFDRGLGNSPLHF	TGTGCCAGCAGCTTTGACAGGGGGCTGGGTAATTCACCCCTCCACTTT
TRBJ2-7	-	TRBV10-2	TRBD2	CASSDGGGGYEQYF	TGCGCCAGCAGTGATGGCGGGGGGGGGTACGAGCAGTACTTC
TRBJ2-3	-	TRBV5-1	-	CASTWTGGTDTQYF	TGCGCCAGCACTTGGACTGGTGGCACAGATACGCAGTATTTT
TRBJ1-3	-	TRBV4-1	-	CASSEGQGRTGNTIYF	TGCGCCAGCAGCGAAGGGCAGGGGAGAACTGGAAACACCATATATTTT
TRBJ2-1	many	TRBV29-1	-	CSVEMTTLRSYNEQFF	TGCAGCGTTGAAATGACTACGTTACGGTCCTACAATGAGCAGTTCTTC
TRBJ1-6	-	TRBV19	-	CASSSAVNNSPLHF	TGTGCCAGTAGTTCGGCGGTAAATAATTCACCCCTCCACTTT
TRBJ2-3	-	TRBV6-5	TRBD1	CASSYSTGGFQDTQYF	TGTGCCAGCAGTTACTCGACAGGGGGCTTTCAAGATACGCAGTATTTT
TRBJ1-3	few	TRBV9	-	CASSGGPRTFSGNTIYF	TGTGCCAGCAGCGGGGGCCCCAGAACCTTCTCTGGAAACACCATATATTTT
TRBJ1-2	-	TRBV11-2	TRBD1	CASSFDRGNYGYTF	TGTGCCAGCAGCTTCGACAGGGGGAACTATGGCTACACCTTC
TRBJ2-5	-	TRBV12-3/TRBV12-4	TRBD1	CASGTGEGETQYF	TGTGCCAGCGGAACAGGGGAAGGAGAGACCCAGTACTTC
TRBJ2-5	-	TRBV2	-	CASSSVTQYF	TGTGCCAGCAGTTCCGTAACCCAGTACTTC
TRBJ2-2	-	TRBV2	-	CASSEARALTGELFF	TGTGCCAGCAGTGAGGCCAGGGCACTGACCGGGGAGCTGTTTTTT
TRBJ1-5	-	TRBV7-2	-	CASSKTGNQPQHF	TGTGCCAGCAGTAAAACAGGGAATCAGCCCCAGCATTTT
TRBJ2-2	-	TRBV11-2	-	CASSSSTSIGELFF	TGTGCCAGCAGCTCGAGCACTAGCATCGGGGAGCTGTTTTTT
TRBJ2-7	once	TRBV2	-	CASKEDSSYEQYF	TGTGCCAGCAAGGAAGACTCATCCTACGAGCAGTACTTC
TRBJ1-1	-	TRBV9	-	CASSLTVNTEAFF	TGTGCCAGCAGTCTTACAGTGAACACTGAAGCTTTCTTT
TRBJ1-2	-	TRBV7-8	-	CASTPDSYGYTF	TGTGCCAGCACCCCCGACAGCTATGGCTACACCTTC
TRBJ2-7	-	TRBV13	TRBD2	CASSNLGTSGGKVEQYF	TGTGCCAGCAGCAATCTCGGGACTAGCGGGGGGAAAGTCGAGCAGTACTTC
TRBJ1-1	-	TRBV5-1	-	CASSLRTMLVKNTEAFF	TGCGCCAGCAGTTTAAGAACTATGTTAGTAAAGAACACTGAAGCTTTCTTT
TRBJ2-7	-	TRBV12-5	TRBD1	CASGLGQGAYEQYF	TGTGCTAGTGGTTTGGGACAGGGAGCCTACGAGCAGTACTTC
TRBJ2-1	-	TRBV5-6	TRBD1	CASNRGQGLYNEQFF	TGTGCCAGCAACCGTGGACAGGGGCTATACAATGAGCAGTTCTTC
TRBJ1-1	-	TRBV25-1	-	CASSEPLERVRNTEAFF	TGTGCCAGCAGTGAACCCCTTGAACGGGTTAGGAACACTGAAGCTTTCTTT
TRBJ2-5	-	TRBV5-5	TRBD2	CASSSIAGGPETQYF	TGTGCCAGCAGCTCCATAGCGGGGGGGCCGGAGACCCAGTACTTC
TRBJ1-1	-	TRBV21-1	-	CATQGGNEAFF	TGTGCCACCCAAGGGGGAAATGAAGCTTTCTTT
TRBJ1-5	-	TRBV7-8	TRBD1	CASSSPGQSTLSNQPQHF	TGTGCCAGCAGCTCTCCGGGACAGTCCACTCTTAGCAATCAGCCCCAGCATTTT
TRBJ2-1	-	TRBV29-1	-	CSVGRDRYNEQFF	TGCAGCGTTGGCCGCGACAGATACAATGAGCAGTTCTTC
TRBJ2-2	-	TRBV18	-	CASSQMLQGANTNTGELFF	TGTGCCAGCTCACAAATGCTACAGGGCGCCAATACCAACACCGGGGAGCTGTTTTTT
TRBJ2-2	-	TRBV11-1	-	CASKGRGTGELFF	TGTGCCAGCAAGGGCAGGGGAACCGGGGAGCTGTTTTTT
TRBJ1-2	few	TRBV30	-	CAWNAETLIYGYTF	TGTGCCTGGAATGCAGAGACATTGATCTATGGCTACACCTTC
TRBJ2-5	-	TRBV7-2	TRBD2	CASSLAASGGAETQYF	TGTGCCAGCAGCTTAGCGGCTAGCGGGGGGGCGGAGACCCAGTACTTC
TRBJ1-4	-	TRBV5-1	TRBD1	CASSPGTAGEKLFF	TGCGCCAGCAGTCCCGGGACAGCAGGTGAAAAACTGTTTTTT
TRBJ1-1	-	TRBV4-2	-	CASSQEGGRTEAFF	TGTGCCAGCAGCCAAGAGGGGGGGAGGACTGAAGCTTTCTTT
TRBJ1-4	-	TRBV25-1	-	CASSESEMREKLFF	TGTGCCAGCAGTGAATCGGAGATGCGGGAAAAACTGTTTTTT
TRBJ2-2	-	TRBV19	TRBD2	CASIPGAGPPGDTGELFF	TGTGCCAGTATCCCGGGAGCGGGGCCACCGGGTGACACCGGGGAGCTGTTTTTT